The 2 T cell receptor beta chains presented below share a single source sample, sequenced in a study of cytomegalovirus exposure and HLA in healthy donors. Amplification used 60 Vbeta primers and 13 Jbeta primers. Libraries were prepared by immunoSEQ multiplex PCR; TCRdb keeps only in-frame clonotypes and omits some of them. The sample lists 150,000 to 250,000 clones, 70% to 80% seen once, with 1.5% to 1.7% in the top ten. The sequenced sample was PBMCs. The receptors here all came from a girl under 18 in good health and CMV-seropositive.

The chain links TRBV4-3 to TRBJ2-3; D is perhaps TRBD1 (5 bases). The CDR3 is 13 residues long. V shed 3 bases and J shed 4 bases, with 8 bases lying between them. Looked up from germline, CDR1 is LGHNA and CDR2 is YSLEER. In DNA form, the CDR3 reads TGCGCCAGCAGCCAGGGGCCCCCAGATACGCAGTATTTT. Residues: CASSQGPPDTQYF.

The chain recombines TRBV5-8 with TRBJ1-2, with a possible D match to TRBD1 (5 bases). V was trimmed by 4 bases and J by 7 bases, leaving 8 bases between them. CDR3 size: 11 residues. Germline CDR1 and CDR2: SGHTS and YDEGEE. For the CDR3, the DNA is TGTGCCAGCAGCCGGGGGTCTGGCTACACCTTC. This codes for CASSRGSGYTF.